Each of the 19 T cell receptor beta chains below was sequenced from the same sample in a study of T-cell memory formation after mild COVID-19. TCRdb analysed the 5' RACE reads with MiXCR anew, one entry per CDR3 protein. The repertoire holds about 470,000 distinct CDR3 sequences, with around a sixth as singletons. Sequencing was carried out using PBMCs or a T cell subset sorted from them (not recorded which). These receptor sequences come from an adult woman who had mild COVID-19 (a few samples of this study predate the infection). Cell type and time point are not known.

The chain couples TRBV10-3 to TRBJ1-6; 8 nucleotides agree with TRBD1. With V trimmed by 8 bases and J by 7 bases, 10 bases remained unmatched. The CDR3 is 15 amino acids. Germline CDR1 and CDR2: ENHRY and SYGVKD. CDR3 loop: CAIRPSTGGNSPLHF. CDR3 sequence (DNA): TGTGCCATCCGGCCTTCTACAGGGGGAAATTCACCCCTCCACTTT.

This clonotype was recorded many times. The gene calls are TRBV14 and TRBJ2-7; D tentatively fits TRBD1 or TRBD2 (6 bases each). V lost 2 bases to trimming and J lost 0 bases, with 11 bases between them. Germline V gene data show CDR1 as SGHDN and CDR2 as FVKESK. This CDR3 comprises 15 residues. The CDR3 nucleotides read TGTGCCAGCAGCCAACCGGGGGCCCACTCCTACGAGCAGTACTTC. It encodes CASSQPGAHSYEQYF. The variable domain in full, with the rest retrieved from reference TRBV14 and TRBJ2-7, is EAGVTQFPSHSVIEKGQTVTLRCDPISGHDNLYWYRRVMGKEIKFLLHFVKESKQDESGMPNNRFLAERTGGTYSTLKVQPAELEDSGVYFCASSQPGAHSYEQYFGPGTRLTVT.

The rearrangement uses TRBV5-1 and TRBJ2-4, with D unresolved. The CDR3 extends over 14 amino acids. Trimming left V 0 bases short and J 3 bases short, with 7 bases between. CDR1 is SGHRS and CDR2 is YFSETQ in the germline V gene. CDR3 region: CASSLEQIKNIQYF. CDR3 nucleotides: TGCGCCAGCAGCTTGGAACAGATCAAAAACATTCAGTACTTC.

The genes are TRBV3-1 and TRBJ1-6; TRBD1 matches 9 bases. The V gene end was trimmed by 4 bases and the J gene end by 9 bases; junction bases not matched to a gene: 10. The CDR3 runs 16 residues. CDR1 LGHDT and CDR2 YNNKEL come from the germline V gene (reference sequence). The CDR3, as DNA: TGTGCCAGCAGCCCGATTATAACAGGGGGCGGTTCACCCCTCCACTTT. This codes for CASSPIITGGGSPLHF.

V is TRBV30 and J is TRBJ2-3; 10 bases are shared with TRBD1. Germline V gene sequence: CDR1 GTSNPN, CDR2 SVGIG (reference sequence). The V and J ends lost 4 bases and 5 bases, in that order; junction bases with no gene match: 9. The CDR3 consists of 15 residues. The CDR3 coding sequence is TGTGCCTGGACCTTCAGACAGGGGGCGAAAGATACGCAGTATTTT. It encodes CAWTFRQGAKDTQYF.

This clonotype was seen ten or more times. For the CDR3, the DNA is TGCGCCAGCAGGGACGAGGGGTTGAGCACTGAAGCTTTCTTT. Protein product: CASRDEGLSTEAFF. V usage is TRBV10-2 and J usage is TRBJ1-1; perhaps TRBD1 as D (5 bases). The germline CDR1 and CDR2 sequences are WSHSY and SAAADI. This CDR3 region has 14 residues. V was clipped by 6 bases and J by 4 bases, with 15 bases between them.

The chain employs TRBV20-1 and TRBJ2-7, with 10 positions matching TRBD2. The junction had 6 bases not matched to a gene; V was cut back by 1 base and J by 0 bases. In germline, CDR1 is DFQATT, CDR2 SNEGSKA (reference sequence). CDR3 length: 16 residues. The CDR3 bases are TGCAGTGCTAGAGCTTATAGCGGGGGGCCCTCCTACGAGCAGTACTTC. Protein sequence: CSARAYSGGPSYEQYF.

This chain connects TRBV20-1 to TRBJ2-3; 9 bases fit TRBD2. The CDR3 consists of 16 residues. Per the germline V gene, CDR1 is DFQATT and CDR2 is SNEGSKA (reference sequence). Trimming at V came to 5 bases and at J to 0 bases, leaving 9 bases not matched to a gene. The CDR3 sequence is CSALTRREGSTDTQYF. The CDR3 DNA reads TGCAGTGCTCTTACGCGGCGGGAGGGTAGCACAGATACGCAGTATTTT.

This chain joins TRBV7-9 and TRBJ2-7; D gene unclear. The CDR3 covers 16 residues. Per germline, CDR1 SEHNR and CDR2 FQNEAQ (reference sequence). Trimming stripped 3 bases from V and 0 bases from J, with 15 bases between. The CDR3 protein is CASSFVSDIFSYEQYF. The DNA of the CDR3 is TGTGCCAGCAGCTTTGTCTCCGATATTTTCTCCTACGAGCAGTACTTC.

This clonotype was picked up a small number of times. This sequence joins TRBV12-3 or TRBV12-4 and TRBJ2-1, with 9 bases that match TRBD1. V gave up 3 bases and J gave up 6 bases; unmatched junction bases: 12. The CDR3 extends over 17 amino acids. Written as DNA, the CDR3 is TGTGCCAGCAGTTTTTCCGGTAGTACAGGGGGCCGCAATGAGCAGTTCTTC. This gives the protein CASSFSGSTGGRNEQFF.

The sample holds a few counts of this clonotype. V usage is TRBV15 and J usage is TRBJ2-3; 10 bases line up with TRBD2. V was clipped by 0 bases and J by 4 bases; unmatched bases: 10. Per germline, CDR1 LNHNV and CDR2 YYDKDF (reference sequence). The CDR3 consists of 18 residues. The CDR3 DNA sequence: TGTGCCACCAGCAGAGATTGGGGGCTAGCGGGAGTTTCAGATACGCAGTATTTT. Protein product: CATSRDWGLAGVSDTQYF.

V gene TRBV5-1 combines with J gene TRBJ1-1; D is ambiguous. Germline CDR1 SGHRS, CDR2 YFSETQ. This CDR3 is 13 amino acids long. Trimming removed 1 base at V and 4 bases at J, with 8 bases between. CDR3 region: CASSLTPVTEAFF. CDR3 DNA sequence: TGCGCCAGCAGCTTGACCCCAGTCACTGAAGCTTTCTTT.

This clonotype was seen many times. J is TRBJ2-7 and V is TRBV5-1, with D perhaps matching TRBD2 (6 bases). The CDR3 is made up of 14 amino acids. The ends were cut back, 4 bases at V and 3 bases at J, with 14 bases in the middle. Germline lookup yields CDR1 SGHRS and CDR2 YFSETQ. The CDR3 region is CASSPGVGGYEQYF. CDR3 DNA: TGCGCCAGCAGCCCGGGGGTAGGAGGCTACGAGCAGTACTTC.

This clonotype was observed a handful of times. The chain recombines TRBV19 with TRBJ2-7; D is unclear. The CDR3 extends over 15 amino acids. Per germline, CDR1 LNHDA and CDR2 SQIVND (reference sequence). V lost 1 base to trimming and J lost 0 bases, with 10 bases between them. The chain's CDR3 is CASSIVVGSSYEQYF. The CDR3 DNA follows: TGTGCCAGTAGTATAGTGGTCGGAAGCTCCTACGAGCAGTACTTC.

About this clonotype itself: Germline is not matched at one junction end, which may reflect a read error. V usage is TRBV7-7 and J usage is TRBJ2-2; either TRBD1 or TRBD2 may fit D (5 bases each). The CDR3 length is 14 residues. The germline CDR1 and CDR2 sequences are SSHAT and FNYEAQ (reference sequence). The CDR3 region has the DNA TGTGCTAGCAGCCCTGGGGGTCCCACCGGGGAGCTGTTTTTT. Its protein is CASSPGGPTGELFF. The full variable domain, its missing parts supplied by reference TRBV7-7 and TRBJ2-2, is GAGVSQSPRYKVTKRGQDVTLRCDPISSHATLYWYQQALGQGPEFLTYFNYEAQPDKSGLPSDRFSAERPEGSISTLTIQRTEQRDSAMYRCASSPGGPTGELFFGEGSRLTVL.

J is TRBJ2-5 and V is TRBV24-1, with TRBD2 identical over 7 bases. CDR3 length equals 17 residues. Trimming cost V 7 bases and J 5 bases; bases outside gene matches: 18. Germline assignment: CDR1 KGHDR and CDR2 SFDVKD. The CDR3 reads CATRKSASGHHRETQYF. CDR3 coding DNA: TGTGCCACCAGAAAGTCGGCTAGCGGTCATCATAGGGAGACCCAGTACTTC.

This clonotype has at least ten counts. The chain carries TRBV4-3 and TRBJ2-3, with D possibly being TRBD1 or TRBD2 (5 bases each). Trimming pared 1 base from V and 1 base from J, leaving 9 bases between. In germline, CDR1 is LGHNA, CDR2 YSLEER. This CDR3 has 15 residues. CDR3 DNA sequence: TGCGCCAGCAGCCAAGCCGGGGACCGCACAGATACGCAGTATTTT. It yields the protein CASSQAGDRTDTQYF.

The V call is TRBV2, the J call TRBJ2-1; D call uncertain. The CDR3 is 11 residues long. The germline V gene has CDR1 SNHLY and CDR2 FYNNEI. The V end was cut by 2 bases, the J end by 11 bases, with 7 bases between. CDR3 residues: CASSEKSKQFF. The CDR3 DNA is TGTGCCAGCAGTGAAAAGAGCAAGCAGTTCTTC.

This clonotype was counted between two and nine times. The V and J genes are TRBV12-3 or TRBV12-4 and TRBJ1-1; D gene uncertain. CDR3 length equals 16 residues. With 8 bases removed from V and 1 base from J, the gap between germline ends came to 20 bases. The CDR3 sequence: CASVHLDQPRNTEAFF. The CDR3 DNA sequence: TGTGCCAGCGTCCATTTAGATCAGCCGCGGAACACTGAAGCTTTCTTT.